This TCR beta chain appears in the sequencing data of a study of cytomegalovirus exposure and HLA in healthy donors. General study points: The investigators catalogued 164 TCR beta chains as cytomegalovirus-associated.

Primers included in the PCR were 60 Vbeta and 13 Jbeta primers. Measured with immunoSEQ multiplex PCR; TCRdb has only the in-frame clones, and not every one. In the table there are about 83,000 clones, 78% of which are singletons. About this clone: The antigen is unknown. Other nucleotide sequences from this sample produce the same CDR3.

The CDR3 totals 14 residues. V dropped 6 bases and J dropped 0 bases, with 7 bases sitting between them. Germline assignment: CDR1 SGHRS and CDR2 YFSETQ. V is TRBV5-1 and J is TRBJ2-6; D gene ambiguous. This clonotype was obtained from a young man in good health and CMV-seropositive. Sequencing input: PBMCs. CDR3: CASKPNSGANVLTF. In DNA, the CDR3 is TGCGCCAGCAAACCTAACTCTGGGGCCAACGTCCTGACTTTC.